This entry lists 5 T cell receptor beta chains sequenced from one sample in a study of CD8 T cells in Susac syndrome. Reverse transcription of roughly 0.5 to 1 ug RNA was carried out with random hexamers. TCRdb recomputed calls from the immunoSEQ multiplex PCR reads with MiXCR, one row per CDR3 protein. The sample carries some 90,000 distinct CDR3 sequences, roughly 91% recorded once. Sequencing was carried out using CD8+ T cells from PBMCs. These receptors all come from a human donor in good health.

The chain couples TRBV13 to TRBJ2-2, with D hard to call. Germline CDR1 PRHDT, CDR2 FYEKMQ (reference sequence). V lost 8 bases and J lost 5, with 18 bases in between. This CDR3 is built from 15 residues. In nucleotides, the CDR3 is TGTGCCAGCTTAGACCGAAGCCCGATTACCGGGGAGCTGTTTTTT. It translates to CASLDRSPITGELFF.

V is TRBV27 and J is TRBJ1-5; the D is unclear. Trimming removed 8 bases from V and 5 bases from J, with 13 bases in between. CDR1 and CDR2 (germline): MNHEY, SMNVEV (reference sequence). The CDR3 has 13 amino acids. DNA for the CDR3: TGTGCCAGCTCAAATAACAGTTATCAGCCCCAGCATTTT. Protein sequence: CASSNNSYQPQHF.

V and J are TRBV5-1 and TRBJ2-7; no clear D gene. This CDR3 comprises 13 residues. CDR1 SGHRS and CDR2 YFSETQ come from the germline V gene. Trimming cost V 4 bases and J 3 bases, with 11 bases left between them. The DNA for the CDR3 is TGCGCCAGCAGCCTAGGGATCAACTACGAGCAGTACTTC. Its protein is CASSLGINYEQYF.

The chain couples TRBV15 to TRBJ2-7; unclear D gene. The CDR3 contains 11 residues. V lost 3 bases and J lost 6, with 6 bases in between. Germline values: CDR1 LNHNV, CDR2 YYDKDF (reference sequence). In DNA, the CDR3 is TGTGCCACCAGCAGTAAAGTCGAGCAGTACTTC. Its protein product is CATSSKVEQYF.

This chain links TRBV29-1 with TRBJ2-2; D ambiguous. The CDR3 consists of 12 residues. Trimming stripped 6 bases from V and 3 bases from J, with 8 bases between. Germline V CDR1 and CDR2: SQVTM, ANQGSEA. The CDR3 region has the DNA TGCAGCGTAACCCGCGACACCGGGGAGCTGTTTTTT. Protein product: CSVTRDTGELFF.